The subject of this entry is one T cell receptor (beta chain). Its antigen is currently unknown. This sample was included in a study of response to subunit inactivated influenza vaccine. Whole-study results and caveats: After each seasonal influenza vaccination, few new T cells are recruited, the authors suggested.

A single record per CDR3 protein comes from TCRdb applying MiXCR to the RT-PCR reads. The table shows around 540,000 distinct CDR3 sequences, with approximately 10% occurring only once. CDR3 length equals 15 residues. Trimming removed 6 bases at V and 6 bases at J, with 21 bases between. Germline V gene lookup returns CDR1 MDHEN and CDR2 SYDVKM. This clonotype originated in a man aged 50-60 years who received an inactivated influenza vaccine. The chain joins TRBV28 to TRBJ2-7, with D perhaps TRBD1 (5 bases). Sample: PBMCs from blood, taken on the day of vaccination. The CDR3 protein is CASSPPDSLGPEQYF. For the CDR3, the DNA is TGTGCCAGCAGCCCCCCCGACAGCTTGGGGCCCGAGCAGTACTTC. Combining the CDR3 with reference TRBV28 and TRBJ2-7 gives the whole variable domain DVKVTQSSRYLVKRTGEKVFLECVQDMDHENMFWYRQDPGLGLRLIYFSYDVKMKEKGDIPEGYSVSREKKERFSLILESASTNQTSMYLCASSPPDSLGPEQYFGPGTRLTVT.